The clone carrying this TCR beta chain was observed many times. Its target is not known. These data come from a study of neurological immune-mediated disorders. General study points: Across subjects, expanded clones had no CDR3 amino acid sequences in common, pointing to private repertoires in all groups. When the repertoires were sorted by phylogenetic grouping, those of 18 of 34 multiple sclerosis patients ended up in one related-CDR3 cluster, a possible signature. The multiple sclerosis repertoire cluster had no association with any clinical or MRI feature.

Sequencing runs each yielded over 170 million TCR-beta sequences from 15-18 subjects. From the 5' RACE reads, TCRdb called clonotypes with MiXCR, one entry per CDR3 protein. Of tens of thousands of distinct CDR3 sequences in the sample, roughly 3.5% were seen once. There are 14 residues in the CDR3. V lost 3 bases to trimming and J lost 4 bases, with 13 bases between them. The sequence came from a man younger than 40 with multiple sclerosis. The chain carries TRBV12-3 or TRBV12-4 and TRBJ2-7; a weak D match, TRBD2 (5 bases). Material: PBMCs. CDR3 bases: TGTGCCAGCAGTTTTGGAGGTATGGAATACGAGCAGTACTTC. Its protein product is CASSFGGMEYEQYF.